These T cell receptor beta chains were read from a single sample in a study of blood T cells in healthy people across ages. TCRdb called the 5' RACE reads again in MiXCR, with one record for every CDR3 protein. The sample has about 830,000 distinct CDR3 sequences; approximately 59% are singletons. The sample consisted of blood. Source of these receptors: a young man in good health. Both conserved end residues are part of each CDR3. A D gene is named only where the DNA matches it firmly. Size values are once, few and many counts, or a class for expanded clones, and some rows have none.

v_gene	d_gene	j_gene	abundance	CDR3nt	CDR3aa
TRBV4-2	TRBD2	TRBJ2-1	NA	TGTGCCAGCAGCCAACCCACTAGCGGGGGGCCCGATGAGCAGTTCTTC	CASSQPTSGGPDEQFF
TRBV11-2	NA	TRBJ2-5	NA	TGTGCCAGCAGCCCCCTCGTCCCTGAGACCCAGTACTTC	CASSPLVPETQYF
TRBV9	NA	TRBJ1-5	NA	TGTGCCAGCAGCGTAGGTCCAGGGGGCAATCAGCCCCAGCATTTT	CASSVGPGGNQPQHF
TRBV5-1	NA	TRBJ2-7	NA	TGCGCCAGCAGCGCCAACCAGAACCGTAACGAGCAGTACTTC	CASSANQNRNEQYF
TRBV5-1	TRBD1	TRBJ1-3	once	TGCGCCAGCAGCTATTCAACAGGGGGCAAGACTGGAAACACCATATATTTT	CASSYSTGGKTGNTIYF
TRBV20-1	NA	TRBJ2-3	NA	TGCAGTGCTAGGCTTAGCGGAGATACGCAGTATTTT	CSARLSGDTQYF
TRBV5-5	NA	TRBJ2-7	NA	TGTGCCAGCAGCCCACGCAGGGGGGGAGATTACGAGCAGTACTTC	CASSPRRGGDYEQYF
TRBV12-3/TRBV12-4	TRBD1	TRBJ2-7	few	TGTGCCAGCAGTGAGGGACAGGGGGGGACCTACGAGCAGTACTTC	CASSEGQGGTYEQYF
TRBV2	NA	TRBJ2-5	NA	TGTGCCAGCAGTGAGGAAGGCCTAGAGACCCAGTACTTC	CASSEEGLETQYF
TRBV27	TRBD1	TRBJ1-5	NA	TGTGCCAGCAGGCTAACAGGGGGCAGGACTCAGCCCCAGCATTTT	CASRLTGGRTQPQHF
TRBV6-2/TRBV6-3	TRBD1	TRBJ1-1	NA	TGTGCCAGCAGTTACCCGCGGACAGGGCTTAGCACTGAAGCTTTCTTT	CASSYPRTGLSTEAFF
TRBV20-1	TRBD1	TRBJ2-3	once	TGCAGTGCTAGCAACCCCGGGACAGGGGTCACAGATACGCAGTATTTT	CSASNPGTGVTDTQYF
TRBV6-5	NA	TRBJ1-2	NA	TGTGCCAGTTGGGGGTTATCAACGGATGGCTACACCTTC	CASWGLSTDGYTF
TRBV11-2	NA	TRBJ2-5	NA	TGTGCCAGCAGCGACGACCCTAGGACCGTGGAGACCCAGTACTTC	CASSDDPRTVETQYF
TRBV5-1	NA	TRBJ1-6	once	TGCGCCAGCAGCTTGGCCGTGGCAGGGTCGAATTCACCCCTCCACTTT	CASSLAVAGSNSPLHF
TRBV6-1	NA	TRBJ2-7	few	TGTGCCAGCAGTGTCGGACTTAAAGGGGAGCAGTACTTC	CASSVGLKGEQYF
TRBV11-2	TRBD2	TRBJ2-3	NA	TGTGCCAGCAGCTTATCAGCGGGGGGGAAGGGTTGGTATTTT	CASSLSAGGKGWYF
TRBV6-5	TRBD1	TRBJ2-7	NA	TGTGCCAGCAGAACAGGGGGACACTCCTACGAGCAGTACTTC	CASRTGGHSYEQYF
TRBV25-1	TRBD1	TRBJ2-7	NA	TGTGCCAGCAGTGAATCAGGGACAGGGATGAGCGAGCAGTACTTC	CASSESGTGMSEQYF
TRBV4-3	NA	TRBJ1-2	NA	TGTGCCAGCAGCCAAGATTTGGGGGGCTATGGCTACACCTTC	CASSQDLGGYGYTF
TRBV12-3/TRBV12-4	NA	TRBJ1-1	NA	TGTGCCAGCAGTCTATTACAGGCTGAAGCTTTCTTT	CASSLLQAEAFF